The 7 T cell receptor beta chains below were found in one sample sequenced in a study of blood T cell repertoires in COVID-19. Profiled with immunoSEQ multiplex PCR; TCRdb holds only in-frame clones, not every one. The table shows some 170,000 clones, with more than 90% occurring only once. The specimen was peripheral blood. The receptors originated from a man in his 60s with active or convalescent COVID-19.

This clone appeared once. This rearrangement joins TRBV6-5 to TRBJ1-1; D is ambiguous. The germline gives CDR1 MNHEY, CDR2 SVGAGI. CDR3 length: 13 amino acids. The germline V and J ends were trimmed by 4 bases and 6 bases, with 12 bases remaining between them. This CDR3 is CASSSGGIAEAFF. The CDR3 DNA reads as TGTGCCAGCAGTTCGGGAGGGATCGCTGAAGCTTTCTTT.

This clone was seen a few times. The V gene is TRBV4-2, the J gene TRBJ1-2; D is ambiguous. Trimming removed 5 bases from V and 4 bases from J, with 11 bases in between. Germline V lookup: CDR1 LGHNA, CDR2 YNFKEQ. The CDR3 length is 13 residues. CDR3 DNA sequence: TGTGCCAGCAGCACGAGCGAAGCCTATGGCTACACCTTC. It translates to CASSTSEAYGYTF.

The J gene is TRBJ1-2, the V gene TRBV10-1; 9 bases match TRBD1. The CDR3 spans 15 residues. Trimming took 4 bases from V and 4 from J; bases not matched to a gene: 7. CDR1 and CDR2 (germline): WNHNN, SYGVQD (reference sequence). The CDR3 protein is CASSGSGQGSYGYTF. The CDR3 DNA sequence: TGCGCCAGCAGTGGATCGGGACAGGGAAGCTATGGCTACACCTTC.

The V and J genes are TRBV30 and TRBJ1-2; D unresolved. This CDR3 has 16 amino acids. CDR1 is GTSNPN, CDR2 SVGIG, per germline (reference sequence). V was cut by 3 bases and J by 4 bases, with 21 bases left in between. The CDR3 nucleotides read TGTGCCTGGAGAACGGCCGGAACCGCAGGTAGCTATGGCTACACCTTC. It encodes CAWRTAGTAGSYGYTF.

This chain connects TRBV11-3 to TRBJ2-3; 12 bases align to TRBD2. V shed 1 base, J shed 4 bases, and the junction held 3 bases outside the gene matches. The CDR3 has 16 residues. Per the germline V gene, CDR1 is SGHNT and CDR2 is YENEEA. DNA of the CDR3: TGTGCCAGCAGCTTAGGACTAGCGGGGGCCGCAGATACGCAGTATTTT. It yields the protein CASSLGLAGAADTQYF.

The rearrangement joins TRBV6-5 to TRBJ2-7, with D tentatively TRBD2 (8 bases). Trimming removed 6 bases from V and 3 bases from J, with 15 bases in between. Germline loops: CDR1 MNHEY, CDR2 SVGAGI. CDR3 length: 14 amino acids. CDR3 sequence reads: CASSQTGTSYEQYF. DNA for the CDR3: TGTGCCAGCAGCCAGACAGGGACTAGCTACGAGCAGTACTTC.

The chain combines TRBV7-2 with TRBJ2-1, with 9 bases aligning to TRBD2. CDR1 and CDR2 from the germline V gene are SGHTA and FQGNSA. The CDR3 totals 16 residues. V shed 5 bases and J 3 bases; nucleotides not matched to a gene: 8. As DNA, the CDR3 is TGTGCCAGCAGCATGACTAGCGGAGCTGTCTACAATGAGCAGTTCTTC. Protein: CASSMTSGAVYNEQFF.